This T cell receptor beta chain was profiled in a study of beta chain features in type 1 diabetes. Study-level results: In every one of the four CD4+ subsets, TCRB CDR3s were moderately but significantly shorter in Type 1 diabetes patients. A PCR bias possibly favoring shorter templates would apply equally to patients and controls. Since sequencing was performed on cDNA, cells with high TCR expression could be over-represented. Insertions at VDJ junctions were less frequent in type 1 diabetes patients. These patients also deleted more nucleotides at the same junctions.

The investigators reverse transcribed all of the isolated RNA, so they sequenced expressed TCRB transcripts. The data were produced by immunoSEQ multiplex PCR, yet TCRdb's version contains in-frame clones alone and is incomplete. This sample has approximately 170,000 clones, with approximately 7.8% found just once. This clone was observed a few times. Its antigen remains unknown. Central memory, naive, regulatory and stem cell-like memory CD4+ cells were sorted by CD45RO/CCR7/CD25/CD127/CD95/CD27. This receptor was identified in a woman aged 40 to 50 with type 1 diabetes. The sample comprised central memory CD4+ T cells from blood.

In DNA form, the CDR3 reads TGCGCCTCCTCATACAGGAACAATGAGCAGTTCTTC. As protein: CASSYRNNEQFF. J is TRBJ2-1 and V is TRBV4-3; D is perhaps TRBD1 (5 bases). With 11 bases removed from V and 5 bases from J, the gap between germline ends came to 13 bases. The CDR3 length is 12 residues. Looked up from germline, CDR1 is LGHNA and CDR2 is YSLEER.